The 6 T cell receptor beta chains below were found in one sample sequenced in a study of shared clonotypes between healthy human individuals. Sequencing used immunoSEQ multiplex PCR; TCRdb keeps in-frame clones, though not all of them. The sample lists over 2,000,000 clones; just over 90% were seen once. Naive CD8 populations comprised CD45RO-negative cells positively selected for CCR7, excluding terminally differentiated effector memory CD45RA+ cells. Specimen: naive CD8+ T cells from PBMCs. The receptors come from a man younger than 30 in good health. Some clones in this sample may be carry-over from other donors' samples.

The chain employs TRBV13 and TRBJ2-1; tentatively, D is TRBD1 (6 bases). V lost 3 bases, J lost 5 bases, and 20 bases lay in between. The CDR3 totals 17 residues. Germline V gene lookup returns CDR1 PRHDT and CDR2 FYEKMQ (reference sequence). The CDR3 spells CASSFGPPGQSDNEQFF. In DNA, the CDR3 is TGTGCCAGCAGCTTTGGACCCCCGGGACAAAGCGACAATGAGCAGTTCTTC.

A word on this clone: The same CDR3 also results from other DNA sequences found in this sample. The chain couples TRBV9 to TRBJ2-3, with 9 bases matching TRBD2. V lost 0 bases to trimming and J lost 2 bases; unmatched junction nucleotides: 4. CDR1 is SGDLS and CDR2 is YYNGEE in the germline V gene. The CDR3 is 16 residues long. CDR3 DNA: TGTGCCAGCAGCGTAGGACTAGCGGCCTACACAGATACGCAGTATTTT. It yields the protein CASSVGLAAYTDTQYF.

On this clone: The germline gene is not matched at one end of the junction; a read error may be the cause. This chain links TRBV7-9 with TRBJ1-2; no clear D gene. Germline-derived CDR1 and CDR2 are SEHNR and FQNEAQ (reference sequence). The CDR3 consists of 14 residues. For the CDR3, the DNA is TGTGCCAGCAGCCCCCGCCATCCTAACGATGGCTACACCTTC. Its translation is CASSPRHPNDGYTF.

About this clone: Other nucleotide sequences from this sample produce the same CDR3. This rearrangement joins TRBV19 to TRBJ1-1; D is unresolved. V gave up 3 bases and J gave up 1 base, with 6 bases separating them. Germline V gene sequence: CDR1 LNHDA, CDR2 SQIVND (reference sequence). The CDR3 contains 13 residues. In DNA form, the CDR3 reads TGTGCCAGTAGTATCTCAACGAACACTGAAGCTTTCTTT. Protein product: CASSISTNTEAFF.

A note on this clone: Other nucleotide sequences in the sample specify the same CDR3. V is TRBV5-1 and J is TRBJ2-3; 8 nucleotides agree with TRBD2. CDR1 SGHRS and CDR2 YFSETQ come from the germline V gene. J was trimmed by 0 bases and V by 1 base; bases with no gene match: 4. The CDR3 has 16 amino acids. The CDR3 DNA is TGCGCCAGCAGCTTGTCACTAGCGGCTAGCACAGATACGCAGTATTTT. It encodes CASSLSLAASTDTQYF.

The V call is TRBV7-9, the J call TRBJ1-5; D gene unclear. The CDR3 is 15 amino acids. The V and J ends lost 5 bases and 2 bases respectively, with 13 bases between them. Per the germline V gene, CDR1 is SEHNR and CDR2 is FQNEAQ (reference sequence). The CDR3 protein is CASSDAGEGNQPQHF. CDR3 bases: TGTGCCAGCAGCGACGCCGGGGAGGGCAATCAGCCCCAGCATTTT.